The clone carrying this T cell receptor beta chain was observed at least ten times. The data were taken from a study of neurological immune-mediated disorders. V lost 3 bases to trimming and J lost 0 bases; unmatched junction nucleotides: 10. CDR3 length: 17 amino acids. Germline loops: CDR1 DFQATT, CDR2 SNEGSKA (reference sequence). Synthesis of cDNA used 5'RACE (with 10-nucleotide random UMIs). TCRdb recomputed calls from the 5' RACE reads with MiXCR, one row per CDR3 protein. The profile shows some 120,000 distinct CDR3 sequences, about 3.4% of them singletons. The origin of this receptor is a woman aged 25-40 years with multiple sclerosis. The chain joins TRBV20-1 to TRBJ1-1, with TRBD1 matching over 10 bases. Sequencing was carried out using PBMCs. DNA for the CDR3: TGCAGTGCTAGGCGACAGGGGGCTTTCAAGATGAACACTGAAGCTTTCTTT. Translated: CSARRQGAFKMNTEAFF.